This T cell receptor (beta chain) was captured by sequencing in a study of CD8+ T cells in alopecia areata. The study, taken as a whole, reports: Lesional tissue from the scalp (especially in alopecia totalis/universalis) showed higher clonality than normal scalp.

In the case of this clone: Antigen unknown.

The treatment denotes: oral pan-JAK inhibitor, 5-10 mg twice daily. The CDR3 is 15 amino acids. CDR1 is SGHAT and CDR2 is FQNNGV in the germline V gene. V trimming: 7 bases; J trimming: 7 bases; junction bases outside the gene matches: 8. Reverse transcribed after extraction, RNA yielded cDNA as the sequencing template. Some clones are missing from TCRdb's copy, which holds only in-frame ones; the method was immunoSEQ multiplex PCR. The sample lists around 200,000 clones, about 60% occurring once. The chain couples TRBV11-2 to TRBJ2-1; TRBD1 aligns across 12 bases. Sequencing used CD8+ T cells sorted from blood, obtained at week 24, from a patient treated with tofacitinib. The receptor comes from a human donor with alopecia areata. The CDR3 region has the DNA TGTGCCAGCACCACCGGGACAGGGGGCGGGAATGAGCAGTTCTTC. This codes for CASTTGTGGGNEQFF.